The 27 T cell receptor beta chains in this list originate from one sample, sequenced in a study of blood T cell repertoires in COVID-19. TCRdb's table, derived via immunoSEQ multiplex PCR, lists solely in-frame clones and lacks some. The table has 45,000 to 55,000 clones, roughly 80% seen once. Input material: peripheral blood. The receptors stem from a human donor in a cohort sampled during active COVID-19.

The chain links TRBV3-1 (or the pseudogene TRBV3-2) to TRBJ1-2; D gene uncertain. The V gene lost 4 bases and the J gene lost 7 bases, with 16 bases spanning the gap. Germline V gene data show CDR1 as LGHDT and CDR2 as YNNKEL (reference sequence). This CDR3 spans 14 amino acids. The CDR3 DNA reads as TGTGCCAGCAGCCGGACTAGAGGCCGCTTTGGCTACACCTTC. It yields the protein CASSRTRGRFGYTF.

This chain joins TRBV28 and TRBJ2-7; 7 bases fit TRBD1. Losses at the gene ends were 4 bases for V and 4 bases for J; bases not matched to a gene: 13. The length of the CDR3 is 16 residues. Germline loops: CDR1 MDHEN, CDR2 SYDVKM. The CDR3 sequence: CASSYSSQGVNYEQYF. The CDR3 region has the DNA TGTGCCAGCAGTTATTCATCCCAGGGGGTAAATTACGAGCAGTACTTC.

CDR3 region: CASSYGTKSYEQYF. For the CDR3, the DNA is TGCGCCAGCAGCTATGGGACTAAGAGCTACGAGCAGTACTTC. The J gene is TRBJ2-7, the V gene TRBV5-1; 7 positions agree with TRBD2. Unmatched junction bases numbered 6, after V lost 3 bases and J lost 3 bases. In germline, CDR1 is SGHRS, CDR2 YFSETQ. This CDR3 is 14 amino acids long.

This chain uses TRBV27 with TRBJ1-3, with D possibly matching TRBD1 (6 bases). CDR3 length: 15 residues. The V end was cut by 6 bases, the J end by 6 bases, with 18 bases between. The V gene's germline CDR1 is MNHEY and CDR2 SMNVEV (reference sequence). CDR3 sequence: CASSRRGGLENTIYF. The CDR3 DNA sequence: TGTGCCAGCAGCCGGAGGGGGGGCTTGGAAAACACCATATATTTT.

The CDR3 DNA reads as TGTGCCAGCAGCTTAGACAGGGTCGGGACTGAAGCTTTCTTT. Its protein is CASSLDRVGTEAFF. V and J are TRBV7-2 and TRBJ1-1, with D tentatively TRBD1 (6 bases). Germline V gene lookup returns CDR1 SGHTA and CDR2 FQGNSA. This CDR3 is built from 14 residues. V was pared by 1 base and J by 5 bases, with 11 bases between. Drawing the rest from reference TRBV7-2 and TRBJ1-1, the complete variable domain is GAGVSQSPSNKVTEKGKDVELRCDPISGHTALYWYRQSLGQGLEFLIYFQGNSAPDKSGLPSDRFSAERTGGSVSTLTIQRTQQEDSAVYLCASSLDRVGTEAFFGQGTRLTVV.

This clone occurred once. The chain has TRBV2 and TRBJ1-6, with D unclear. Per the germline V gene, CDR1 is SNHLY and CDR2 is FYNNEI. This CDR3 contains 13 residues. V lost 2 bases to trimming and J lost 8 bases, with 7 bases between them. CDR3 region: CASSESGYSPLHF. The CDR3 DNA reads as TGTGCCAGCAGTGAATCCGGGTATTCACCCCTCCACTTT. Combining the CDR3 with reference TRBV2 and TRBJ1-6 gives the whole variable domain EPEVTQTPSHQVTQMGQEVILRCVPISNHLYFYWYRQILGQKVEFLVSFYNNEISEKSEIFDDQFSVERPDGSNFTLKIRSTKLEDSAMYFCASSESGYSPLHFGNGTRLTVT.

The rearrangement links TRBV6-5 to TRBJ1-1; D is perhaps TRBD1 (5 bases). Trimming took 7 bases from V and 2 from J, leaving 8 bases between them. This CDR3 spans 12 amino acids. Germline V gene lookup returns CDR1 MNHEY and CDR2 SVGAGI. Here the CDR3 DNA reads TGTGCCAGCAAAAGGGGAAACACTGAAGCTTTCTTT. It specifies CASKRGNTEAFF.

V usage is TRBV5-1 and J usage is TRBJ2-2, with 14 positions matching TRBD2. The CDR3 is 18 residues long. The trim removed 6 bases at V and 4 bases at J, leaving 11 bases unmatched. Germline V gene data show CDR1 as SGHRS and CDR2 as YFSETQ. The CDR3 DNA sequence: TGCGCCAGCACCCGCTGGGGACTAGCGGGAGAAAGCACCGGGGAGCTGTTTTTT. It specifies CASTRWGLAGESTGELFF.

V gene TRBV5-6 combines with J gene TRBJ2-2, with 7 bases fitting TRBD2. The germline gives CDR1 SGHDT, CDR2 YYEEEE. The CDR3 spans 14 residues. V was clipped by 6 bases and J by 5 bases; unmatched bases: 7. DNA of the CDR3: TGTGCCAGCACCCGGGGGGTTCTAACCGGGGAGCTGTTTTTT. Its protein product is CASTRGVLTGELFF.

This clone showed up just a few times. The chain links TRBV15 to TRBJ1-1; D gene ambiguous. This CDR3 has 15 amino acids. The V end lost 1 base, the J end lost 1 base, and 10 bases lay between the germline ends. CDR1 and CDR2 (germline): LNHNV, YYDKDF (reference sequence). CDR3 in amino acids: CATSRAYSTNTEAFF. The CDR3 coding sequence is TGTGCCACCAGCAGAGCCTATTCTACGAACACTGAAGCTTTCTTT. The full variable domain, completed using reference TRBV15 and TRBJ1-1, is DAMVIQNPRYQVTQFGKPVTLSCSQTLNHNVMYWYQQKSSQAPKLLFHYYDKDFNNEADTPDNFQSRRPNTSFCFLDIRSPGLGDTAMYLCATSRAYSTNTEAFFGQGTRLTVV.

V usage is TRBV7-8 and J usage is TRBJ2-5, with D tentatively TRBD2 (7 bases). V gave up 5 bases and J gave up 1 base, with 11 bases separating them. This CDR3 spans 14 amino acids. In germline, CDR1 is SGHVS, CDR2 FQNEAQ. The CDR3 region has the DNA TGTGCCAGCAGCCGGGGGGCCACCCAAGAGACCCAGTACTTC. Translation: CASSRGATQETQYF. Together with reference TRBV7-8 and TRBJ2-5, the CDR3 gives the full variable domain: GAGVSQSPRYKVAKRGQDVALRCDPISGHVSLFWYQQALGQGPEFLTYFQNEAQLDKSGLPSDRFFAERPEGSVSTLKIQRTQQEDSAVYLCASSRGATQETQYFGPGTRLLVL.

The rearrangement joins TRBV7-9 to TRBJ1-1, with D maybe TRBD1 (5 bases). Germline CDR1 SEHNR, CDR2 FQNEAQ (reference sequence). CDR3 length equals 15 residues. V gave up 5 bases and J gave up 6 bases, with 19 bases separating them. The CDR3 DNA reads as TGTGCCAGCAGCCCCAAATTGGCAGGGCAGCCTGAAGCTTTCTTT. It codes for CASSPKLAGQPEAFF.

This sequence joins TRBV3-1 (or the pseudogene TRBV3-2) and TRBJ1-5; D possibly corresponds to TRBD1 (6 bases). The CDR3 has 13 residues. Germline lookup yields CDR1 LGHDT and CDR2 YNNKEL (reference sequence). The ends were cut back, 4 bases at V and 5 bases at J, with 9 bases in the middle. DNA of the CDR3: TGTGCCAGCAGCCCCTGGACAGATCAGCCCCAGCATTTT. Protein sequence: CASSPWTDQPQHF.

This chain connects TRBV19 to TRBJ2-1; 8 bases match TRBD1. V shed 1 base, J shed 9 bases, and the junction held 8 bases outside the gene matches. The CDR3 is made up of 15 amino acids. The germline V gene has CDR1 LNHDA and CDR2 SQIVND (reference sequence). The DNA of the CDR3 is TGTGCCAGTAGTATAGTGGCAGGGGGCCCCGTTGAGCAGTTCTTC. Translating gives CASSIVAGGPVEQFF.

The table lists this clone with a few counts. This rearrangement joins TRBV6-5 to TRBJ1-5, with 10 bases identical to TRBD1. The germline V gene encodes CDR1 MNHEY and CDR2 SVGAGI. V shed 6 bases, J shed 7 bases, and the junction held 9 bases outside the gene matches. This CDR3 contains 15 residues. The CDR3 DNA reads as TGTGCCAGCAGCCCGGACAGGGGGATTGGACAGCCCCAGCATTTT. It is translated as CASSPDRGIGQPQHF.

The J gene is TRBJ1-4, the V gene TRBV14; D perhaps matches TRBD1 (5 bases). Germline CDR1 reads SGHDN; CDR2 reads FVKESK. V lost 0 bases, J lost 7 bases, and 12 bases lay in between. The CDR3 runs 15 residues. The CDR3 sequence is CASSQEGRVLEKLFF. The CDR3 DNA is TGTGCCAGCAGCCAAGAGGGCAGGGTTCTTGAAAAACTGTTTTTT.

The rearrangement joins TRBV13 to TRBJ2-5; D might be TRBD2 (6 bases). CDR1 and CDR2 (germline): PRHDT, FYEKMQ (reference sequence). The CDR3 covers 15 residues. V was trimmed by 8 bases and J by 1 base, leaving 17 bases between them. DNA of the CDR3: TGTGCCAGCCAAGATCCCAGCGGGCCCCAAGAGACCCAGTACTTC. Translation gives CASQDPSGPQETQYF.

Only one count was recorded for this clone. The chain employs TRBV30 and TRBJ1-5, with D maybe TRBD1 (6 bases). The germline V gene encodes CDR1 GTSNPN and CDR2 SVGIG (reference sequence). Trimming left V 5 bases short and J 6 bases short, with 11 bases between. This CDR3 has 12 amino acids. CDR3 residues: CAWGQTGQPQHF. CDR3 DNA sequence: TGTGCCTGGGGACAGACTGGTCAGCCCCAGCATTTT.

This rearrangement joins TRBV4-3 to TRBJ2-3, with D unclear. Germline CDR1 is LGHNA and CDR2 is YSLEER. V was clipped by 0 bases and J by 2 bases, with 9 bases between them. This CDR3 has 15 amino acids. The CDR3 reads CASSQDGLFTDTQYF. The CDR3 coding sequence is TGCGCCAGCAGCCAAGATGGCTTATTCACAGATACGCAGTATTTT.

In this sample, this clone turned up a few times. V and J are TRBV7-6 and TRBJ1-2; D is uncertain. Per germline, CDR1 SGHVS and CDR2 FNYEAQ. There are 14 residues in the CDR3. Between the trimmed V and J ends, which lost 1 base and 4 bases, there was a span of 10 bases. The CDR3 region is CASSLEAAPYGYTF. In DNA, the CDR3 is TGTGCCAGCAGCTTAGAGGCGGCCCCCTATGGCTACACCTTC.

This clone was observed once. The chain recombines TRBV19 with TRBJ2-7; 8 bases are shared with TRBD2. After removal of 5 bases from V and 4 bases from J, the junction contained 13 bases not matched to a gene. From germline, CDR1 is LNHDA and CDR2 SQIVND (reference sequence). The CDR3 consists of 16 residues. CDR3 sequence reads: CASSSHSGGETYEQYF. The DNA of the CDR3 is TGTGCCAGTAGTTCCCACAGCGGGGGAGAGACTTACGAGCAGTACTTC.

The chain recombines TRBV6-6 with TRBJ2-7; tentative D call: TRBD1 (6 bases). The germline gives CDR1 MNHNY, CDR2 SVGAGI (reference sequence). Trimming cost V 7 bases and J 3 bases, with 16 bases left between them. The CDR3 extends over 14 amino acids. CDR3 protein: CASNLNRDLYEQYF. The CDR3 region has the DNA TGTGCCAGCAATTTAAACAGGGATCTCTACGAGCAGTACTTC.

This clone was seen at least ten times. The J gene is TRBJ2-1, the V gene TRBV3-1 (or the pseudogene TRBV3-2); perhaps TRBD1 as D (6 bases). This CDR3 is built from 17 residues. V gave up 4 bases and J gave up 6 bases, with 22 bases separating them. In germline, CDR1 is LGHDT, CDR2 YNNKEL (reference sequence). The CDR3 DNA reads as TGTGCCAGCAGCCGACAATTTAGTCCCACAGGGATCAATGAGCAGTTCTTC. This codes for CASSRQFSPTGINEQFF.

The CDR3 reads CASRYRATGELFF. CDR3 sequence (DNA): TGTGCCAGCAGGTACAGGGCCACCGGGGAGCTGTTTTTT. V gene TRBV3-1 (or the pseudogene TRBV3-2) combines with J gene TRBJ2-2; D may be TRBD1 (6 bases). CDR1 is LGHDT, CDR2 YNNKEL, per germline (reference sequence). Trimming took off 6 bases at V and 4 bases at J, with 9 bases between the two ends. The CDR3 spans 13 residues.

Here the CDR3 reads CASSLDTTTYGYTF. The CDR3 DNA follows: TGCGCCAGCAGCTTGGACACTACAACCTATGGCTACACCTTC. The genes are TRBV5-1 and TRBJ1-2; no firm D call. The V end lost 0 bases, the J end lost 4 bases, and 10 bases lay between the germline ends. Germline V gene lookup returns CDR1 SGHRS and CDR2 YFSETQ. This CDR3 spans 14 amino acids.

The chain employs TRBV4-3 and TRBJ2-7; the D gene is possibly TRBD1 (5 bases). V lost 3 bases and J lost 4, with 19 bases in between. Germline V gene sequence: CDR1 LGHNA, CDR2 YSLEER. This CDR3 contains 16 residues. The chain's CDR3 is CASSHTVRQPGYEQYF. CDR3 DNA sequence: TGCGCCAGCAGCCATACTGTCAGACAGCCCGGATACGAGCAGTACTTC.

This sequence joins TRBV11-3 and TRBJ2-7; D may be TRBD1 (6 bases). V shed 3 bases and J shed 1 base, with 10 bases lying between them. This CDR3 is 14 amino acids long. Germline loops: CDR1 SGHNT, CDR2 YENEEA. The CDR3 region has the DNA TGTGCCAGCAGCTTGGGCAGGGGATCCTACGAGCAGTACTTC. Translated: CASSLGRGSYEQYF.